This paragraph covers one T cell receptor (beta chain) sequence. Its antigen remains unidentified. This specimen belongs to a study of blood T cells in healthy people across ages. Next came a second PCR, run for about 6 to 11 cycles, which used a sample-barcoded 5' primer along with a J-beta primer mix. Each sample provided no less than 3 million CDR3-containing paired-end reads. TCRdb ran MiXCR on the 5' RACE reads and lists one entry per CDR3 protein. The data hold 1.5 million to 2 million distinct CDR3 sequences, with less than 50% observed a single time. Unmatched junction bases numbered 9, after V lost 0 bases and J lost 5 bases. In germline, CDR1 is MGHRA, CDR2 YSYEKL. The CDR3 sequence is 17 residues long. The study's findings and limits: Roughly linear declines in TCR beta diversity per million T cells occurred with age. The percentage of naive T cells correlated strongly with TCR beta diversity. CMV status of donors was not determined, possibly confounding expanded clonotype changes.

Sample: blood. The rearrangement links TRBV4-1 to TRBJ2-3; TRBD2 matches at 9 bases. The receptor was derived from a woman between 40 and 50 years old in good health. CDR3 protein: CASSQDIAGGPQDTQYF. The CDR3 DNA sequence: TGCGCCAGCAGCCAAGACATTGCGGGGGGGCCCCAAGATACGCAGTATTTT.